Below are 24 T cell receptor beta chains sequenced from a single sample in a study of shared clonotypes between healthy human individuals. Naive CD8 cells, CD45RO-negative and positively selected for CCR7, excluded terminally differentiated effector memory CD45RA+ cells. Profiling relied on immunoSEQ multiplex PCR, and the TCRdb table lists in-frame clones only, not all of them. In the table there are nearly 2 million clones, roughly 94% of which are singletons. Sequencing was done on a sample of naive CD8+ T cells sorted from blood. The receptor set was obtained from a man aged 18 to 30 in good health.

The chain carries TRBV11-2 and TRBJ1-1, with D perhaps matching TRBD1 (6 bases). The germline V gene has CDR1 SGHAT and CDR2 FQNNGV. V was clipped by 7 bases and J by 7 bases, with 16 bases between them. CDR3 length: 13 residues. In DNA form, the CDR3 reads TGTGCCAGCACTCACCGGCAGGGGCTTGAAGCTTTCTTT. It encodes CASTHRQGLEAFF.

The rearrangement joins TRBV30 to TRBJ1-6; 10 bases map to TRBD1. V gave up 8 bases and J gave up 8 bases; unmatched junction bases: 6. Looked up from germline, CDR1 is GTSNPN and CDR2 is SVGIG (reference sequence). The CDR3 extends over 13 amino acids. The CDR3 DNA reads TGTGCCGGACAAGGGACAGGGGATTCACCCCTCCACTTT. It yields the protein CAGQGTGDSPLHF.

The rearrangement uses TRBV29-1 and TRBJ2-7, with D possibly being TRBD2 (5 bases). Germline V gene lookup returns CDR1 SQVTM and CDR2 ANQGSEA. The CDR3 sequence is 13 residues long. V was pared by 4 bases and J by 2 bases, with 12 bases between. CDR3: CSVAPGGPYEQYF. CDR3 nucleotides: TGCAGCGTTGCCCCCGGAGGTCCCTACGAGCAGTACTTC.

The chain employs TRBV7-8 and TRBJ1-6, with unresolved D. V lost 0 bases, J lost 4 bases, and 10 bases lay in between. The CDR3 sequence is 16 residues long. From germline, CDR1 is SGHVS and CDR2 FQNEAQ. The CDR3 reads CASSLALLGYNSPLHF. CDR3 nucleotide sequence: TGTGCCAGCAGCTTAGCGCTCTTGGGGTATAATTCACCCCTCCACTTT.

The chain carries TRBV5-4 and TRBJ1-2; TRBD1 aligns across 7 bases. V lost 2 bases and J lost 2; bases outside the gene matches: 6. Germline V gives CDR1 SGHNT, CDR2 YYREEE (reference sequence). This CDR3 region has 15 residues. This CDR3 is CASSFKGAPNYGYTF. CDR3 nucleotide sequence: TGTGCCAGCAGCTTTAAGGGGGCCCCGAACTATGGCTACACCTTC.

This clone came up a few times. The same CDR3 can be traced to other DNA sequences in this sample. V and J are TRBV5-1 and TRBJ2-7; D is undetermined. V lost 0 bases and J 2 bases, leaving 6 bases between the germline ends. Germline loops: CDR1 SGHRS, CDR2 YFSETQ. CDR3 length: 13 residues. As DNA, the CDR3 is TGCGCCAGCAGCTTGGACAGAGCCTACGAGCAGTACTTC. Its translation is CASSLDRAYEQYF.

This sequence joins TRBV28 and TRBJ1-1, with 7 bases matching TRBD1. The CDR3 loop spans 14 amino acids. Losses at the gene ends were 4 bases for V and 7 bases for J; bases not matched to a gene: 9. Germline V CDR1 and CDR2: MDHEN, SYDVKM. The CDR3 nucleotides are TGTGCCAGCAGTTACAGGGGACAATCGGGTGAAGCTTTCTTT. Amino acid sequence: CASSYRGQSGEAFF.

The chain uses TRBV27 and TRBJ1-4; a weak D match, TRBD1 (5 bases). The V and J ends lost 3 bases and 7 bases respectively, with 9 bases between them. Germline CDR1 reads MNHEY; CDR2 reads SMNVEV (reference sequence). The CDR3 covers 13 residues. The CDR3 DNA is TGTGCCAGCAGTTTTTTGGGGACTGAAAAACTGTTTTTT. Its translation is CASSFLGTEKLFF.

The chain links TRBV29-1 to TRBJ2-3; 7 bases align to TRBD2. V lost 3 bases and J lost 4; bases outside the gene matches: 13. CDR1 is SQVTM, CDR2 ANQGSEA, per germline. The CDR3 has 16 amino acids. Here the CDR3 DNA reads TGCAGCGTTGAGGGAGGAAAAGCGGGACGGGCAGATACGCAGTATTTT. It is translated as CSVEGGKAGRADTQYF.

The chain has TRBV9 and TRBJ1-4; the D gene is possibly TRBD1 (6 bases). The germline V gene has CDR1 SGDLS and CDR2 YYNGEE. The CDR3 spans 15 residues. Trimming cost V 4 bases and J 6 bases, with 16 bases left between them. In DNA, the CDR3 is TGTGCCAGCAGCACATTGTGGGGGGCTGATGAAAAACTGTTTTTT. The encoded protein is CASSTLWGADEKLFF.

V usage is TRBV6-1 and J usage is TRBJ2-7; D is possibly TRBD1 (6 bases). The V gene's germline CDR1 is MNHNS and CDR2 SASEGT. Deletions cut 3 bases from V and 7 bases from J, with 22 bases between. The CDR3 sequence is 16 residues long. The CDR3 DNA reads TGTGCCAGCAGTGAGTTTGGGACACCCGGAGGATGGGAGCAGTACTTC. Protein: CASSEFGTPGGWEQYF.

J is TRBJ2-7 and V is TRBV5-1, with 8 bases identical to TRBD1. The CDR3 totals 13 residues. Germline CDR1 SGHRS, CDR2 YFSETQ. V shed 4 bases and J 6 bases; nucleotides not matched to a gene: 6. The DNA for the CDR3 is TGCGCCAGCAGCCTGGGACAGGCTGGCGAGCAGTACTTC. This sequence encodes CASSLGQAGEQYF.

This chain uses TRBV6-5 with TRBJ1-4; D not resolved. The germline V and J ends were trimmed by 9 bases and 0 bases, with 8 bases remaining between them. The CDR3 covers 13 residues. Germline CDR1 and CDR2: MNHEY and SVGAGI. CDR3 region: CARGYATNEKLFF. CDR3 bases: TGTGCCAGGGGCTATGCAACTAATGAAAAACTGTTTTTT.

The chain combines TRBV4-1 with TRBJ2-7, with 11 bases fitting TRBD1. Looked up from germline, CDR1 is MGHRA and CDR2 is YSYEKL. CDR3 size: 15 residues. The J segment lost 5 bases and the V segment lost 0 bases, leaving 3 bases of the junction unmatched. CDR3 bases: TGCGCCAGCAGCCAAGAATGGGACAGGGGGGACGAGCAGTACTTC. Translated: CASSQEWDRGDEQYF.

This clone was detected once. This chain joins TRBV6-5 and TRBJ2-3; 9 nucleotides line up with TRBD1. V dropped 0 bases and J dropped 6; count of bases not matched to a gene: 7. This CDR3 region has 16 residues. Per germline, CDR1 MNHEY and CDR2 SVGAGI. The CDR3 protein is CASSYSMTGGGDTQYF. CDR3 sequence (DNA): TGTGCCAGCAGTTACTCAATGACAGGGGGTGGGGATACGCAGTATTTT.

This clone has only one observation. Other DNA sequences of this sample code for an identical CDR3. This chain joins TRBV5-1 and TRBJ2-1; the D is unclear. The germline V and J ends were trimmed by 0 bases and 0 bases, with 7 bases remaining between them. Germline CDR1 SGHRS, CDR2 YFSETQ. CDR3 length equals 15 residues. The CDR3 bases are TGCGCCAGCAGCTTGGACCCCAGCTCCTACAATGAGCAGTTCTTC. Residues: CASSLDPSSYNEQFF.

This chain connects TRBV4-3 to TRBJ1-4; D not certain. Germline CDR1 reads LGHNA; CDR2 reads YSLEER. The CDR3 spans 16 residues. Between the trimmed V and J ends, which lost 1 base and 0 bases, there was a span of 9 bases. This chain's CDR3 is CASSQVYSATNEKLFF. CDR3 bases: TGCGCCAGCAGCCAAGTTTATAGTGCAACTAATGAAAAACTGTTTTTT.

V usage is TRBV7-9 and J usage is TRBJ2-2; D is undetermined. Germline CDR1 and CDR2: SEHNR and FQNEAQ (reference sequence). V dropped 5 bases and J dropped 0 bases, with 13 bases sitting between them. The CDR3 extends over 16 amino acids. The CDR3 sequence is CASSEAVSTNTGELFF. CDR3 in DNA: TGTGCCAGCAGCGAGGCGGTTAGCACGAACACCGGGGAGCTGTTTTTT. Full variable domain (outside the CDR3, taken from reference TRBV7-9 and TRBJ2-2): DTGVSQNPRHKITKRGQNVTFRCDPISEHNRLYWYRQTLGQGPEFLTYFQNEAQLEKSRLLSDRFSAERPKGSFSTLEIQRTEQGDSAMYLCASSEAVSTNTGELFFGEGSRLTVL.

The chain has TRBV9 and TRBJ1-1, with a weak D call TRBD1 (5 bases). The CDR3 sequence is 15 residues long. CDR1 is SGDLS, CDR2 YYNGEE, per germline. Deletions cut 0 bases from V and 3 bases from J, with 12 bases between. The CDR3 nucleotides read TGTGCCAGCAGCGTAGACTGGGGGACGCACACTGAAGCTTTCTTT. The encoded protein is CASSVDWGTHTEAFF.

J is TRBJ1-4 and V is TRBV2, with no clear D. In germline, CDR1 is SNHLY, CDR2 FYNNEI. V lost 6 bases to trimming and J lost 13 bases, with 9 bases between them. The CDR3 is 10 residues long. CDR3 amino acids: CASRADRLFF. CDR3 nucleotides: TGTGCCAGCAGAGCGGACCGACTGTTTTTT.

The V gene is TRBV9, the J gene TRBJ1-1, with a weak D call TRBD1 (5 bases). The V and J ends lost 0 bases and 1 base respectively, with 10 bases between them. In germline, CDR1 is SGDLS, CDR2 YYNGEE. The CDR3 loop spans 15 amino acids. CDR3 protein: CASSVAQGGNTEAFF. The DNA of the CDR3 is TGTGCCAGCAGCGTAGCCCAGGGTGGGAACACTGAAGCTTTCTTT.

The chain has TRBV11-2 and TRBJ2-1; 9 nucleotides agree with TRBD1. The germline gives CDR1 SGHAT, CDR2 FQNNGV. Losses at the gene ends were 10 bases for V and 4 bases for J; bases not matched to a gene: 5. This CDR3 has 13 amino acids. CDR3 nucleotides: TGTGCCATTGGGACAGGGAAGTACAATGAGCAGTTCTTC. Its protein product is CAIGTGKYNEQFF.

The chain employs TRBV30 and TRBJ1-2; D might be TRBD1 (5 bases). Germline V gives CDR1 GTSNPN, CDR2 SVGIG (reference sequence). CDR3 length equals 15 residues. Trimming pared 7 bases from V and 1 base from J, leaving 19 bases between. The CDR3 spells CAYLMDTEINYGYTF. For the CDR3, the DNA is TGTGCCTATTTGATGGACACCGAAATTAACTATGGCTACACCTTC.

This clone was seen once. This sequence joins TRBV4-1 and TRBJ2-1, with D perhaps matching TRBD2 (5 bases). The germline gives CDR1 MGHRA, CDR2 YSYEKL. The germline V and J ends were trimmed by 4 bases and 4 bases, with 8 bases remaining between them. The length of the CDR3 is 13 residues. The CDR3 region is CASSPRLYNEQFF. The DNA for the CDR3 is TGCGCCAGCAGCCCGCGACTATACAATGAGCAGTTCTTC.